This T cell receptor (beta chain) was sequenced for a study of CD8 T cells in Susac syndrome (dated 2019 in TCRdb). With respect to the entire study: Among the sequenced Susac syndrome patients, about six had clinically active disease and about eight were in clinical remission. At the time of blood withdrawal, Susac syndrome patients were either therapy-naive, taking corticosteroids (with some also receiving IVIg), or on IVIg alone. Whether CD8+ T cell activation and differentiation in Susac syndrome was antigen driven was tested using repertoire sequencing. CD8+ T cell repertoire clonality was compared between more than 9 healthy donors, approximately 14 Susac syndrome patients and about 15 multiple sclerosis patients. The study at large found these results: Looking at Susac-specific public clones, the researchers identified approximately 15 in the total CD8+ repertoire and roughly 5 in the CD8+ TEMRA repertoire. Susac syndrome CD8+ repertoires showed clonal expansion, highest in CD8+ TEMRA cells and greater in clinically active than remitting patients. The study acknowledged that relatively few individuals were included in the TCR sequencing and HLA analysis.

RNA was extracted using the RNeasy kit, and about 0.45 to 1 ug of the RNA was reverse transcribed with random hexamers. The immunoSEQ multiplex PCR assay, which covers 54 Vbeta and 13 Jbeta segments, was used to amplify TCR beta CDR3 regions. To correct PCR amplification bias, a synthetic template baseline was used for both primer optimization and computational correction. In the authors' own workflow: Reads were assigned to V, D and J genes according to IMGT and analyzed in immunoSEQ Analyzer, with only productive sequences retained. To calculate clonality, Shannon entropy was normalized by log2 of the number of productive unique sequences and then subtracted from one. For each patient and control, public and private clones were evaluated among the 100 most prevalent clones. Susac-specific clones were defined as absent from healthy and MS cohorts, around 1,000 published viral clones and other ImmuneACCESS disease sequences. TCRdb redid the processing of the public reads, applying fastp at Q25 and MiXCR, and retained in-frame beta chains. Entries are consolidated by CDR3 protein sequence, retaining the most common genes and DNA. The V and J calls were determined by TCRdb, not by the authors. The sample records 130,000 or so distinct CDR3 sequences, around 94% of which are singletons. The ten largest clonotypes hold about 0.27% of the sample.

About this clonotype itself: Its antigen target is currently unknown. Nothing much larger sits one base from this clone, and base qualities are not available.

Peripheral blood CD8+ and CD4+ T cells from healthy donors, Susac syndrome patients and multiple sclerosis patients were profiled using high-throughput TCR beta sequencing. Susac syndrome patients met recently defined diagnostic criteria for definite or probable disease. Bulk CD8+ and CD4+ T cells were purified magnetically by negative isolation, whereas CD8+ TEMRA cells were enriched by FACS. Blood was collected in EDTA tubes and processed within 24 hours, with PBMCs isolated through density gradient centrifugation. PBMCs intended for TCR sequencing were cryopreserved in liquid nitrogen and thawed later in a water bath at 37 degrees C. A purity of at least 90% was achieved for sorted or isolated CD4+, CD8+ and CD8+ TEMRA cells. CDR1 is given as MNHEY and CDR2 as SMNVEV, both from the germline V gene (reference sequence). V sheds 4 bases and J sheds 1 base, leaving 8 bases between their ends. The CDR3 goes from the cysteine to the phenylalanine over 14 residues. Only the CDR3 portion is preserved as DNA: 42 bases, with reading frame beginning at the first base.

Sample: CD8+ T cells from PBMCs. The receptor comes from a human donor with Susac syndrome. The chain is encoded by TRBV27 joined to TRBJ2-1, and perhaps TRBD2 as D gene, on 5 matching bases. The encoded CDR3 is CASSWGDSYNEQFF. The nucleotides read TGTGCCAGCAGTTGGGGAGATTCCTACAATGAGCAGTTCTTC.